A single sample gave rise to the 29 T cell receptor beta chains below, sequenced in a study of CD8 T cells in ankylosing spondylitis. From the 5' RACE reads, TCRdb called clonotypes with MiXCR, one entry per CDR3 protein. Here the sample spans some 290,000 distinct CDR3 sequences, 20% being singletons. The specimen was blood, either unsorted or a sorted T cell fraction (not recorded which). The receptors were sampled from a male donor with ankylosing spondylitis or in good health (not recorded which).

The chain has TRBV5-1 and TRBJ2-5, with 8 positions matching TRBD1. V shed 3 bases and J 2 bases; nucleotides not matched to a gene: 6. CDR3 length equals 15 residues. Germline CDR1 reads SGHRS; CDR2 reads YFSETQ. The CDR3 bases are TGCGCCAGCAGCTGGGACAGGAACCAACAAGAGACCCAGTACTTC. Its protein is CASSWDRNQQETQYF.

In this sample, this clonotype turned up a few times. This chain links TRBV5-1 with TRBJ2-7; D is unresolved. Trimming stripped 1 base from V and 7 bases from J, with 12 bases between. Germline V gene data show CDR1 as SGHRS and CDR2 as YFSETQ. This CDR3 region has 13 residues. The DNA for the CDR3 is TGCGCCAGCAGCTTGAGAGACCGTTTGGAGCAGTACGTC. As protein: CASSLRDRLEQYV.

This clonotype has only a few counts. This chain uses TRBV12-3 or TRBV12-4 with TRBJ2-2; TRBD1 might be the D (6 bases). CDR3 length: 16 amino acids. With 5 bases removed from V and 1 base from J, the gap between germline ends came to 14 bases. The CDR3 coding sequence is TGTGCCAGCAGTGGTCACAGGGAGCTGAACACCGGGGAGCTGTTTTTT. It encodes CASSGHRELNTGELFF.

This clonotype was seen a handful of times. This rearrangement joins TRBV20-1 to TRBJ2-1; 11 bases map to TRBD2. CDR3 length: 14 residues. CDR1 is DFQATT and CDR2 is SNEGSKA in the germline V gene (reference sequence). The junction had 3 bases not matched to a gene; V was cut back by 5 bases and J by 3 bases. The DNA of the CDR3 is TGCAGTGCTGCGACTAGCGGGGACTACAATGAGCAGTTCTTC. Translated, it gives CSAATSGDYNEQFF.

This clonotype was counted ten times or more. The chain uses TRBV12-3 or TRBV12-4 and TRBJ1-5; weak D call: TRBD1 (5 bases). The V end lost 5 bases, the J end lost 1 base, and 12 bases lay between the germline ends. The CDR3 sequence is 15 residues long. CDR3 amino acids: CASSPTGGSNQPQHF. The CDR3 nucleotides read TGTGCCAGCAGTCCGACTGGGGGGAGCAATCAGCCCCAGCATTTT.

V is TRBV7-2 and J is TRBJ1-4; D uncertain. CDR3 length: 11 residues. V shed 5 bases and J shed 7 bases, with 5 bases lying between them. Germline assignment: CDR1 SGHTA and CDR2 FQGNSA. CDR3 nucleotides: TGTGCCAGCAGCGCCTTTGAAAAACTGTTTTTT. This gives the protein CASSAFEKLFF. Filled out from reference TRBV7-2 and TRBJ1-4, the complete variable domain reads GAGVSQSPSNKVTEKGKDVELRCDPISGHTALYWYRQSLGQGLEFLIYFQGNSAPDKSGLPSDRFSAERTGGSVSTLTIQRTQQEDSAVYLCASSAFEKLFFGSGTQLSVL.

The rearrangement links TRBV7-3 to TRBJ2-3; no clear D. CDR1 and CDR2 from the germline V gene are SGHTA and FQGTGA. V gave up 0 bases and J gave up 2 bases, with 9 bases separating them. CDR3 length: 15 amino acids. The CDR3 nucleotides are TGTGCCAGCAGCTTAACTAGGGTTGACACAGATACGCAGTATTTT. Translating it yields CASSLTRVDTDTQYF.

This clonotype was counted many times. The CDR3 sequence: CASSPHGFSTEAFF. The CDR3 nucleotides are TGTGCCAGCAGCCCCCACGGTTTTTCCACTGAAGCTTTCTTT. This chain links TRBV6-1 with TRBJ1-1, with unresolved D. Per germline, CDR1 MNHNS and CDR2 SASEGT. This CDR3 is 14 amino acids long. Trimming shortened V by 6 bases and J by 4 bases, and 15 bases separated the two germline ends.

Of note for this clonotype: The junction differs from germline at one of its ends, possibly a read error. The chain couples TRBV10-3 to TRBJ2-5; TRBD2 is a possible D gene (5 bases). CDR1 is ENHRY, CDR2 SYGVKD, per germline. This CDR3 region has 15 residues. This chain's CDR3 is CAISGSPGSQETQYF. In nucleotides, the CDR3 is TGTGCCATCAGTGGGTCGCCGGGGTCCCAAGAGACCCAGTACTTT.

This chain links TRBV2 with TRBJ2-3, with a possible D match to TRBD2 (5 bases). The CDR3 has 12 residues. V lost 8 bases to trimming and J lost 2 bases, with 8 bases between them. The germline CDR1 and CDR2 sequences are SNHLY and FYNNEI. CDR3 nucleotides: TGTGCCAGCTGCGGACTCACAGATACGCAGTATTTT. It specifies CASCGLTDTQYF.

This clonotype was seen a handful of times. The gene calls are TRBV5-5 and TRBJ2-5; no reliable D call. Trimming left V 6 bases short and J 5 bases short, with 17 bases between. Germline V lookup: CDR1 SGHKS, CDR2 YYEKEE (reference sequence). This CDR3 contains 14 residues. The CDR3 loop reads CASTPGVGWETQYF. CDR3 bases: TGTGCCAGCACCCCCGGCGTGGGGTGGGAGACCCAGTACTTC.

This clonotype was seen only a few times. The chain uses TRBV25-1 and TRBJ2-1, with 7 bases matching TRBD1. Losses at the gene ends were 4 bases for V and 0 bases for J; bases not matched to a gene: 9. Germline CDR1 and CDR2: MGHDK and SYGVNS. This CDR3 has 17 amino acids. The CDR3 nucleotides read TGTGCCAGCAGTGCCCACAGGGGACCCAGCTCCTACAATGAGCAGTTCTTC. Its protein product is CASSAHRGPSSYNEQFF.

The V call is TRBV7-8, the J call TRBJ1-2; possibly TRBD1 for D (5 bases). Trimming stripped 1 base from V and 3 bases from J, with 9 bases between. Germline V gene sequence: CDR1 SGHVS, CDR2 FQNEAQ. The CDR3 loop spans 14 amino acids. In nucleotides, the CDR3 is TGTGCCAGCAGCTTAGAGGGGCAGGACTATGGCTACACCTTC. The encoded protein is CASSLEGQDYGYTF.

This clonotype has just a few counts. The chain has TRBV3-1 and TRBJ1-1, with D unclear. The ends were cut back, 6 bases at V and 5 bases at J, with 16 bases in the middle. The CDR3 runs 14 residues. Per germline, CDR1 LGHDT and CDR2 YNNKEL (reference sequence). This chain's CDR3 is CASSTLARRTEAFF. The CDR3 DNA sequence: TGTGCCAGCAGTACTTTAGCCCGAAGGACTGAAGCTTTCTTT.

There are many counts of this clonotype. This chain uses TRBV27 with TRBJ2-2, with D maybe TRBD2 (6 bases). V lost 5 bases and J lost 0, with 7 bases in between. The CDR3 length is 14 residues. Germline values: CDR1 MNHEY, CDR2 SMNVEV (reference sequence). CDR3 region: CASSTSPNTGELFF. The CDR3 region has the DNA TGTGCCAGCAGTACTAGCCCGAACACCGGGGAGCTGTTTTTT.

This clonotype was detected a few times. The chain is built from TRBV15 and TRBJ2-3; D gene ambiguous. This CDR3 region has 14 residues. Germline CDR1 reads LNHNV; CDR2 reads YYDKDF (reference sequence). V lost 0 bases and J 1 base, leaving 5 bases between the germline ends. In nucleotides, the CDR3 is TGTGCCACCAGCAGAGATCTAGGCACAGATACGCAGTATTTT. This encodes CATSRDLGTDTQYF. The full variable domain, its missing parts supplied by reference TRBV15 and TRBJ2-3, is DAMVIQNPRYQVTQFGKPVTLSCSQTLNHNVMYWYQQKSSQAPKLLFHYYDKDFNNEADTPDNFQSRRPNTSFCFLDIRSPGLGDTAMYLCATSRDLGTDTQYFGPGTRLTVL.

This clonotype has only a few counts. The CDR3 DNA is TGCGCCAGCGGGTCTCGGGGGTCCTACAATGAGCAGTTCTTC. This gives the protein CASGSRGSYNEQFF. The chain employs TRBV5-1 and TRBJ2-1; perhaps TRBD2 as D (6 bases). The V end lost 7 bases, the J end lost 1 base, and 12 bases lay between the germline ends. Germline assignment: CDR1 SGHRS and CDR2 YFSETQ. The CDR3 has 14 residues.

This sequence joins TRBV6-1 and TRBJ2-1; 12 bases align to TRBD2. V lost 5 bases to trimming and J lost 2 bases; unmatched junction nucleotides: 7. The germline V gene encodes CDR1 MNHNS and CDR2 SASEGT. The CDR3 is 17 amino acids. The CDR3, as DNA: TGTGCCAGCAGTAGACGGACTAGCGGGACACCCTACAATGAGCAGTTCTTC. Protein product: CASSRRTSGTPYNEQFF.

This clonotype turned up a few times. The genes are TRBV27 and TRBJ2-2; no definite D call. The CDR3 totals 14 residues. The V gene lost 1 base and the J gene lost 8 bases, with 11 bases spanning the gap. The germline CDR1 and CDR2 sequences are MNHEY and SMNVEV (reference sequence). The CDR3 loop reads CASSLFNDPGELFF. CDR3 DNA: TGTGCCAGCAGTTTATTTAACGACCCGGGGGAGCTGTTTTTT.

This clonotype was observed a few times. The CDR3 DNA is TGTGCCAGCAGCGGACAGGGAGCAAACACCATATATTTT. It codes for CASSGQGANTIYF. The chain combines TRBV7-2 with TRBJ1-3; 8 bases are a match to TRBD1. The V gene's germline CDR1 is SGHTA and CDR2 FQGNSA. This CDR3 contains 13 residues. V lost 5 bases to trimming and J lost 6 bases; unmatched junction nucleotides: 3.

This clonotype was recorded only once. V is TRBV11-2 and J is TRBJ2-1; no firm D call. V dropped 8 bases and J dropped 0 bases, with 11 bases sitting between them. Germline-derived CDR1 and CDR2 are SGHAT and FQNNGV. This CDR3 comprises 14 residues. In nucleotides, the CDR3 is TGTGCCAGCTCCCACTTGAGCTCCTACAATGAGCAGTTCTTC. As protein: CASSHLSSYNEQFF.

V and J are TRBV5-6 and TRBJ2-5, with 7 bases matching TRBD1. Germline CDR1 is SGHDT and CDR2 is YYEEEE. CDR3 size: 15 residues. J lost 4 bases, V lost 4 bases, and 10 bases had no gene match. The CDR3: CASSPPGGWGETQYF. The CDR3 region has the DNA TGTGCCAGCAGCCCCCCAGGGGGATGGGGAGAGACCCAGTACTTC.

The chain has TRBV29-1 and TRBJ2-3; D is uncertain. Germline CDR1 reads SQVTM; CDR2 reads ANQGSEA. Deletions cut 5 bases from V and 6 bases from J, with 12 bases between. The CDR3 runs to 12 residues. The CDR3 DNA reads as TGCAGCGTTACCCGATTTTTGGATACGCAGTATTTT. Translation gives CSVTRFLDTQYF.

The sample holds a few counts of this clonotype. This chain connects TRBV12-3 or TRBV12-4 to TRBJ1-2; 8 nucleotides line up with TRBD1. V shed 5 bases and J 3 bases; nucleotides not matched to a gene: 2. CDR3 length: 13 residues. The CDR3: CASSGDRHYGYTF. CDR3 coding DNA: TGTGCCAGCAGTGGGGACAGGCACTATGGCTACACCTTC.

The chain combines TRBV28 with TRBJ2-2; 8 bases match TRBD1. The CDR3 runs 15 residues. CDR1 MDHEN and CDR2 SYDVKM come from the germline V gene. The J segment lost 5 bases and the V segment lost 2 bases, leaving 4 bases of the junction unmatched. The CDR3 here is CASSLLRGQTGELFF. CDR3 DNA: TGTGCCAGCAGTTTACTCAGGGGGCAAACCGGGGAGCTGTTTTTT.

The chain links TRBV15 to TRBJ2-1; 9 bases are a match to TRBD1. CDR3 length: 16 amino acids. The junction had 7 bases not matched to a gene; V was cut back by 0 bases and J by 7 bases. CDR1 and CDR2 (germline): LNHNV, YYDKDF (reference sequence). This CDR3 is CATSRDLQGASNEQFF. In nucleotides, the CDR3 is TGTGCCACCAGCAGAGATCTACAGGGGGCTTCGAATGAGCAGTTCTTC.

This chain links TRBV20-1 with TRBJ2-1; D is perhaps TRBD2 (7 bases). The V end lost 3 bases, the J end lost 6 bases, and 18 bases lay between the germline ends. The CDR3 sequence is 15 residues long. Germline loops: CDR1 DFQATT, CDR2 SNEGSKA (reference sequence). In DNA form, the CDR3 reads TGCAGTGCTAGGCCACTGACAAGGGGGGGCAATGAGCAGTTCTTC. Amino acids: CSARPLTRGGNEQFF.

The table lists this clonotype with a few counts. The CDR3 reads CASSPTGANEQFF. The CDR3 DNA reads TGCGCCAGCAGCCCGACAGGGGCCAATGAGCAGTTCTTC. The V call is TRBV5-1, the J call TRBJ2-1; 8 bases are a match to TRBD1. Germline-derived CDR1 and CDR2 are SGHRS and YFSETQ. The CDR3 has 13 residues. The ends lost 4 bases at V and 6 bases at J; junction bases unmatched: 3.

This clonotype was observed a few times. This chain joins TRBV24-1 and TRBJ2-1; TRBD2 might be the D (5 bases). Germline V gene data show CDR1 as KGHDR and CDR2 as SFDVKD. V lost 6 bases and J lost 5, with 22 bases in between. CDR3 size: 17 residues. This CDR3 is CATSPRGEGPRDNEQFF. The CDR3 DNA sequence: TGTGCCACCAGTCCCCGAGGTGAGGGCCCTAGGGACAATGAGCAGTTCTTC.